The source of this T cell receptor beta chain is a study of Ad26.COV2.S vaccination and SARS-CoV-2 variants. TCRdb's table, derived via immunoSEQ multiplex PCR, lists solely in-frame clones and lacks some. The sample holds more than 85,000 clones, 80% seen once. The germline gives CDR1 SGHRS, CDR2 YFSETQ. V gave up 0 bases and J gave up 5 bases, with 14 bases separating them. CDR3 size: 16 residues. General study points: After vaccination, substantial breadth of spike-specific CD8+ and CD4+ responses was reported.

On this clone itself: The antigen remains undetermined.

This sample comprised peripheral blood, obtained after recovery from COVID-19. This receptor was obtained from a human donor who had recovered from COVID-19. V and J are TRBV5-1 and TRBJ1-4; TRBD1 is a possible D gene (6 bases). The CDR3 DNA sequence: TGCGCCAGCAGCTTGGATGGGGGCGGCGGAAATGAAAAACTGTTTTTT. Its translation: CASSLDGGGGNEKLFF.